This is a list of T cell receptor beta chains from one sample in a study of response to subunit inactivated influenza vaccine. One entry per CDR3 protein results from TCRdb running MiXCR on the RT-PCR reads. This sample has around 750,000 distinct CDR3 sequences, with around 20% found just once. The sample here was PBMCs from blood, taken 4 to 6 days after vaccination. All receptors come from a man aged 45-65 years who received an inactivated influenza vaccine. CDR3s include the opening cysteine and the closing phenylalanine or tryptophan. The D gene is left open where the match is weak. Rows give clone size only sometimes, using once, few, many, or a class for an expanded clone.

NA	TRBV28	NA	TRBJ2-1	TGTGCCAGTGAGGAGGACCCTTACAATGAGCAGTTCTTC	CASEEDPYNEQFF
TRBD2	TRBV11-2	NA	TRBJ2-1	TGTGCCAGCAGCCTCCCGGGGGGGGCGGGTGAGCAGTTCTTC	CASSLPGGAGEQFF
TRBD1	TRBV28	NA	TRBJ2-4	TGTGCCAGCAGTTCGCCTACAGGGGCGGCCAAAAACATTCAGTACTTC	CASSSPTGAAKNIQYF
NA	TRBV29-1	few	TRBJ2-5	TGCAGCGCCGACACCGTGGAGACCCAGTACTTC	CSADTVETQYF
NA	TRBV12-3/TRBV12-4	few	TRBJ1-1	TGTGCCAGCGGGGGACACATGAACACTGAAGCTTTCTTT	CASGGHMNTEAFF
TRBD2	TRBV7-2	few	TRBJ2-1	TGTGCCAGCAGCGCGACTAGCGGTAGCTACAATGAGCAGTTCTTC	CASSATSGSYNEQFF
NA	TRBV25-1	NA	TRBJ1-4	TGTGCCAGCACCGACGGGGTTTTTGCAAAACTGTTTTTT	CASTDGVFAKLFF
TRBD1	TRBV12-3/TRBV12-4	few	TRBJ1-1	TGTGCCAGCAGAAACCGGGACAGGGCAACCCGGGCTTTCTTT	CASRNRDRATRAFF
NA	TRBV20-1	NA	TRBJ2-7	TGCAGTGCTAGGGGCTCAGGCCAGGGCCATACTTCCCGGGTATACGAGCAGTACTTC	CSARGSGQGHTSRVYEQYF
TRBD1	TRBV20-1	few	TRBJ1-1	TGCAGTGCTCTTTTGGGACAGTTGAACACTGAAGCTTTCTTT	CSALLGQLNTEAFF
TRBD2	TRBV20-1	few	TRBJ2-7	TGCGCCGCGGGGAGTGGCGGGAGATGGGGCGAGCAGTACTTC	CAAGSGGRWGEQYF
TRBD1	TRBV12-3/TRBV12-4	NA	TRBJ1-6	TGTGCCAGCAGTTTGGACAGGGGGAAGAGTTCACCCCTCCACTTT	CASSLDRGKSSPLHF
NA	TRBV6-6	NA	TRBJ1-1	TGTGCCAGCAACCCCGGAGACGGTGGGAAAGCTTTCTTT	CASNPGDGGKAFF
TRBD2	TRBV6-2/TRBV6-3	NA	TRBJ2-4	TGTGCCAGCAGTTACTCGGCGCCTAGCGGGGGTCTCAATTCAGCCAAAAACATTCAGTACTTC	CASSYSAPSGGLNSAKNIQYF
NA	TRBV5-1	NA	TRBJ2-3	TGCGCCAGCTCCGTCATAAGCACAGATACGCAGTATTTT	CASSVISTDTQYF
TRBD1	TRBV11-1	NA	TRBJ2-1	TGTGCCAGCAGCCCCACAGGGGGCGCGCTACGGTCCTACAATGAGCAGTTCTTC	CASSPTGGALRSYNEQFF